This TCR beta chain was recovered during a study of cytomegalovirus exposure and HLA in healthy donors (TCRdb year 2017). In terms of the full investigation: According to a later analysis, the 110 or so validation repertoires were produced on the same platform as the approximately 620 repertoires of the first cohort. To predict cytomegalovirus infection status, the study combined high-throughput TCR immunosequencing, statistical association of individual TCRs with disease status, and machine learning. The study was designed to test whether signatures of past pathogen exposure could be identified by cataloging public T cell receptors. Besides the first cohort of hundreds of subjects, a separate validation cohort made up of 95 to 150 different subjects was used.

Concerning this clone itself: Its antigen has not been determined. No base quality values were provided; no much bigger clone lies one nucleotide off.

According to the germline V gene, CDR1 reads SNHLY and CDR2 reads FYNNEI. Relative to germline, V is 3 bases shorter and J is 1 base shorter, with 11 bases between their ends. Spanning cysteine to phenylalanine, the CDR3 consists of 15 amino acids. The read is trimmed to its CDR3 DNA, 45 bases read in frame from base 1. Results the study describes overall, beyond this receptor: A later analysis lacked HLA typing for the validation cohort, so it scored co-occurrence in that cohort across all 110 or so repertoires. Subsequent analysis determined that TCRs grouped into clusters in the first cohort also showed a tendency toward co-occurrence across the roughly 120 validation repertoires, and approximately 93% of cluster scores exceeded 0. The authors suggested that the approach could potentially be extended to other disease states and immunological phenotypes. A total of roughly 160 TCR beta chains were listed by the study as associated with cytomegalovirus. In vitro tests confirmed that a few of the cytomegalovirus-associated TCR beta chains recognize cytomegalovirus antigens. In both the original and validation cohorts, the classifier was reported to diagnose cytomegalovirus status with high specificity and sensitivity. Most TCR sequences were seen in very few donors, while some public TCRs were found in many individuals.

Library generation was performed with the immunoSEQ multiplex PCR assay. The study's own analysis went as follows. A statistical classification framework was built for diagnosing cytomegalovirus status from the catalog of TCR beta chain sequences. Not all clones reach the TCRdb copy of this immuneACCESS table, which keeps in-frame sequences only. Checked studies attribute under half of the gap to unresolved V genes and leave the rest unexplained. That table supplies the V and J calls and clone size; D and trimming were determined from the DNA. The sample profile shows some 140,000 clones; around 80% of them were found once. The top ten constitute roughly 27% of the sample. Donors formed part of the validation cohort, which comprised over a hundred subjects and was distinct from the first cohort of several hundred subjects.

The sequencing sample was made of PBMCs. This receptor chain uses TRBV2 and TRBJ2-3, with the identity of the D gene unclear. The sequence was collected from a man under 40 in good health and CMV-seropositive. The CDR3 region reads CASSDLARGTDTQYF. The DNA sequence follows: TGTGCCAGCAGTGACTTAGCACGGGGCACAGATACGCAGTATTTT.